This T cell receptor (beta chain) was identified in a study of spatial heterogeneity in lung cancer. For the study at large: The average appearance count of each unique TCR and UMI combination in raw reads was more than nine.

The table lists this clonotype with a few counts. Sample time point: blood at routine non-recurrence follow-up after resection. Sequencing of whole RNA from tumor, nontumor lung or frozen PBMC involved no sorting. Using its own MiXCR run on the 5' RACE reads, TCRdb lists one record per CDR3 protein. The sample carries some 120,000 distinct CDR3 sequences, 12% recorded once. Deletions cut 3 bases from V and 0 bases from J, with 12 bases between. Germline CDR1 and CDR2: SGHTA and FQGNSA. The CDR3 contains 16 residues. This receptor was identified in a male donor with early-stage non-small cell lung cancer. The rearrangement uses TRBV7-2 and TRBJ1-3; TRBD1 is a possible D gene (5 bases). The sample consisted of PBMCs, taken at follow-up. The DNA of the CDR3 is TGTGCCAGCAGCTTTCCGGGACCAGGCTCTGGAAACACCATATATTTT. It is translated as CASSFPGPGSGNTIYF.